These 4 T cell receptor beta chains came from one sample sequenced in a study of T cell responses to AZD1222 COVID-19 vaccine. TCRdb's table, derived via immunoSEQ multiplex PCR, lists solely in-frame clones and lacks some. The repertoire consists of roughly 99,000 clones, with about 90% occurring once and the leading ten covering 8% to 10%. Here the sequenced sample was peripheral blood, taken 28 days after the second AZD1222 dose. These receptors all come from an adult who received the AZD1222 COVID-19 vaccine.

The genes are TRBV20-1 and TRBJ2-7; a weak D match, TRBD2 (6 bases). The CDR3 sequence is 15 residues long. Germline values: CDR1 DFQATT, CDR2 SNEGSKA (reference sequence). The germline V and J ends were trimmed by 3 bases and 1 base, with 16 bases remaining between them. CDR3 DNA: TGCAGTGCTAGTTTCTTTTGGCGGGGATCCTACGAGCAGTACTTC. Protein sequence: CSASFFWRGSYEQYF.

V usage is TRBV7-9 and J usage is TRBJ1-4; D not certain. Per the germline V gene, CDR1 is SEHNR and CDR2 is FQNEAQ (reference sequence). The CDR3 sequence is 16 residues long. V lost 0 bases, J lost 1 base, and 9 bases lay in between. The CDR3 region has the DNA TGTGCCAGCAGCTTAGCTCGAGCCTTAACTAATGAAAAACTGTTTTTT. This encodes CASSLARALTNEKLFF.

This chain joins TRBV7-5 and TRBJ1-2. TRBV7-5 is assigned pseudogene status. CDR3 length: 17 amino acids. The CDR3 bases are TGTGCCAGAAGCTTAGCTCCCCCCCGGGGGGCAATTAGTGGCTACACCTTC. Protein sequence: CARSLAPPRGAISGYTF.

The V gene is TRBV28, the J gene TRBJ1-6; 9 bases align to TRBD1. The V segment lost 10 bases and the J segment 3 bases; nucleotides outside the gene matches: 10. This CDR3 is built from 16 residues. Germline lookup yields CDR1 MDHEN and CDR2 SYDVKM. CDR3 DNA: TGTGCCACCCTTGGTCACAGGGGGCACTATAATTCACCCCTCCACTTT. Amino acids: CATLGHRGHYNSPLHF. Using reference TRBV28 and TRBJ1-6 for the parts outside the CDR3, the full variable domain is DVKVTQSSRYLVKRTGEKVFLECVQDMDHENMFWYRQDPGLGLRLIYFSYDVKMKEKGDIPEGYSVSREKKERFSLILESASTNQTSMYLCATLGHRGHYNSPLHFGNGTRLTVT.